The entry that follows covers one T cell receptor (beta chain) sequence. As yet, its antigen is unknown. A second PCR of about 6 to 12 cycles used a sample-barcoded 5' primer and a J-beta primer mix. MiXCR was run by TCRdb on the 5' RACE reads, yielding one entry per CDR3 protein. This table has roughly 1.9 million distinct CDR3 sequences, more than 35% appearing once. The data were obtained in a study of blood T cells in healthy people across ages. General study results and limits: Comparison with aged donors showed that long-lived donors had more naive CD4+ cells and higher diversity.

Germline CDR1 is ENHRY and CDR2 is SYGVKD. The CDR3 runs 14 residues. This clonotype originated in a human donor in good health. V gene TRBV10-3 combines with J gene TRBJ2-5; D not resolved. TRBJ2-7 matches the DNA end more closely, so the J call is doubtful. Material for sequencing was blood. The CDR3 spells CAISDTTRTYEQYF. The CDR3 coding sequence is TGTGCCATCAGTGATACGACCCGAACCTACGAGCAGTACTTC.